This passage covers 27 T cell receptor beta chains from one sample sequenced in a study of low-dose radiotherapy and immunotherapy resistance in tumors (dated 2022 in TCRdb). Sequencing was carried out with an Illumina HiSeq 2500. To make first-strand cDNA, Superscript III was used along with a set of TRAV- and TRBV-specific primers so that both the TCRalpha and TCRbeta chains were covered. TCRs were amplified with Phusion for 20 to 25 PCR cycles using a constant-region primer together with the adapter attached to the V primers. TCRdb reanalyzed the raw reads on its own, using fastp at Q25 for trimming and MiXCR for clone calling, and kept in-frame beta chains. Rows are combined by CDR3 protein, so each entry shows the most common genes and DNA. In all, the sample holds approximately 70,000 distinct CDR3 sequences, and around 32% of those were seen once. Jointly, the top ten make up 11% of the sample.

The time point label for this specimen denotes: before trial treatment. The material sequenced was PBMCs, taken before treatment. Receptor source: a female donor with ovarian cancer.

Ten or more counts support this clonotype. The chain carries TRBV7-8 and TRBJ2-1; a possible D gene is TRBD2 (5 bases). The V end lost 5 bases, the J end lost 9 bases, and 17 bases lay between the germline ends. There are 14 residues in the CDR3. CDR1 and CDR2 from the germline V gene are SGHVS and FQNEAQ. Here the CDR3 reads CASSTSRAVGEQFF. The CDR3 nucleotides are TGTGCCAGCAGCACTAGTAGGGCCGTCGGTGAGCAGTTCTTC.

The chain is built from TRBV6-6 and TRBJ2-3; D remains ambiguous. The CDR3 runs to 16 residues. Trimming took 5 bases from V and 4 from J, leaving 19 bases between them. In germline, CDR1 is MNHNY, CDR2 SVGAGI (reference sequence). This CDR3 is CASSPQKAYGPDTQYF. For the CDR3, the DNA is TGTGCCAGCAGTCCCCAAAAAGCGTACGGTCCAGATACGCAGTATTTT.

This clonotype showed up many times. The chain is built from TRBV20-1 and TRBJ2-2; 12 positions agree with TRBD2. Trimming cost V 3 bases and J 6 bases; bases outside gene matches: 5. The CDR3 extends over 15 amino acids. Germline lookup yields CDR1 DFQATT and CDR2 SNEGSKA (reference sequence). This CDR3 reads CSASSASGRAGELFF. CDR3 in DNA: TGCAGTGCTAGTTCGGCTAGCGGGAGGGCCGGGGAGCTGTTTTTT.

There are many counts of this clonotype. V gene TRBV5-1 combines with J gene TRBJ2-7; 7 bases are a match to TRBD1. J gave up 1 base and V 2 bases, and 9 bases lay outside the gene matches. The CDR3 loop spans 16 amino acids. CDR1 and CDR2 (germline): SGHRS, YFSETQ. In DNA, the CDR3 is TGCGCCAGCAGCTTCTTCGTTGGACAGGCGTCCTACGAGCAGTACTTC. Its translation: CASSFFVGQASYEQYF.

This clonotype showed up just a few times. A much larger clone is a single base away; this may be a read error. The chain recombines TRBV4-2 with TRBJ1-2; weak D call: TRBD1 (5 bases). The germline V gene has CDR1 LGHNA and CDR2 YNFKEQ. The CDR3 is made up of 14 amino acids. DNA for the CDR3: TGTGTCAGCAGCCAAGGGTCAGGGTACCCTGGCTACACCTTC. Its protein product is CVSSQGSGYPGYTF.

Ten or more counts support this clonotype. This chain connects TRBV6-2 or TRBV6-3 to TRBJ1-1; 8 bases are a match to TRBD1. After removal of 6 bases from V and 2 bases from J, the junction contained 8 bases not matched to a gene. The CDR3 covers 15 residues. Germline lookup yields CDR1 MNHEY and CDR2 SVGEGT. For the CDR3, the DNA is TGTGCCAGCAGGACGCAGGGGGCGCTTAACACTGAAGCTTTCTTT. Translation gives CASRTQGALNTEAFF.

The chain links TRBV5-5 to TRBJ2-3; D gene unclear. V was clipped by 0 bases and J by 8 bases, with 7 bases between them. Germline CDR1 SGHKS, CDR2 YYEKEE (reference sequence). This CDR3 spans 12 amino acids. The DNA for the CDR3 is TGTGCCAGCAGCTTGGCAGAGATTACGCAGTATTTT. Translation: CASSLAEITQYF.

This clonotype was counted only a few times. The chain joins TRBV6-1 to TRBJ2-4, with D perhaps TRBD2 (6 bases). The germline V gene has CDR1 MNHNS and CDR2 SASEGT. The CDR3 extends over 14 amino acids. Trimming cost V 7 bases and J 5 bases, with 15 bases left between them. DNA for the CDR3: TGTGCCAGCATCACCGGGAGTTTCCAAAACATTCAGTACTTC. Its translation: CASITGSFQNIQYF.

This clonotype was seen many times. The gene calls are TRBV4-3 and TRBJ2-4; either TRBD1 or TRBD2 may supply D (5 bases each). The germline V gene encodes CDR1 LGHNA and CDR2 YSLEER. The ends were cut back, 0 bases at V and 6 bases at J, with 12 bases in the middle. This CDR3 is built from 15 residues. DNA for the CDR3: TGCGCCAGCAGCCAAGATCTGAGGGGTGGAAACATTCAGTACTTC. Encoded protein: CASSQDLRGGNIQYF.

This chain's CDR3 is CASSLRLAGAGGEQYF. The DNA of the CDR3 is TGTGCCAGCAGCTTGCGGCTAGCGGGAGCCGGGGGCGAGCAGTACTTC. The chain is built from TRBV5-8 and TRBJ2-7; 10 bases are shared with TRBD2. CDR3 size: 16 residues. After removal of 1 base from V and 6 bases from J, the junction contained 10 bases not matched to a gene. Per germline, CDR1 SGHTS and CDR2 YDEGEE.

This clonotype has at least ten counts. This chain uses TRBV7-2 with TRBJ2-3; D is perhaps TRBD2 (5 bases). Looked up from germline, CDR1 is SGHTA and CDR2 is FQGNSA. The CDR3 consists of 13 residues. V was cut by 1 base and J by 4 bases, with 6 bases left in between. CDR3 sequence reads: CASSLERADTQYF. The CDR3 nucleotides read TGTGCCAGCAGCTTAGAGAGGGCAGATACGCAGTATTTT.

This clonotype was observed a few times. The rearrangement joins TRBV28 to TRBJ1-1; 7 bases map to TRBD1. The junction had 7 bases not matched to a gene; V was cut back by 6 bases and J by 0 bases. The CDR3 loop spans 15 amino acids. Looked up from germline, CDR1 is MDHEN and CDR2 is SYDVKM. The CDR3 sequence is CASSTQGTLNTEAFF. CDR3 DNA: TGTGCCAGCAGCACACAGGGGACCCTGAACACTGAAGCTTTCTTT. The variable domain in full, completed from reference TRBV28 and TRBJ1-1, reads DVKVTQSSRYLVKRTGEKVFLECVQDMDHENMFWYRQDPGLGLRLIYFSYDVKMKEKGDIPEGYSVSREKKERFSLILESASTNQTSMYLCASSTQGTLNTEAFFGQGTRLTVV.

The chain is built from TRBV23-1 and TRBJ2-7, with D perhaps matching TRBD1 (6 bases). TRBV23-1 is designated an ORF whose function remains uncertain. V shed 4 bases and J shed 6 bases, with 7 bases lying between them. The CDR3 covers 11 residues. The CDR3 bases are TGCGCCAGCAGTCGAGGGGGCGAGCAGTACTTC. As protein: CASSRGGEQYF.

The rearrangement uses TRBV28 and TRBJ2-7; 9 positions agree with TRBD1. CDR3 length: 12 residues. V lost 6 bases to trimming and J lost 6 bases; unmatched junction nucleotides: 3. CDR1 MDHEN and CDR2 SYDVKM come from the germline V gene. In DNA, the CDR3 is TGTGCCAGCAGGGGGACAGGGTCCGAGCAGTACTTC. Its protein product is CASRGTGSEQYF.

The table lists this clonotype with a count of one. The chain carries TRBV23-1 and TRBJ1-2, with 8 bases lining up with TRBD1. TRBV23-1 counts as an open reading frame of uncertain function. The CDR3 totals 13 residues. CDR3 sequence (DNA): TGCCTCTGTAGTGACAGGGGAGAAGTGGGCTACACCTTC. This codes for CLCSDRGEVGYTF.

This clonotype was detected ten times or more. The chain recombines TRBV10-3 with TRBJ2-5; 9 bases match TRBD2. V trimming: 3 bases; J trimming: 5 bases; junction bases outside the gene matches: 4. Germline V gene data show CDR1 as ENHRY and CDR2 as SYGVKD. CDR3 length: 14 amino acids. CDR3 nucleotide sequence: TGTGCCATCAGTGATCTAGCGGGGTCGGAGACCCAGTACTTC. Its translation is CAISDLAGSETQYF.

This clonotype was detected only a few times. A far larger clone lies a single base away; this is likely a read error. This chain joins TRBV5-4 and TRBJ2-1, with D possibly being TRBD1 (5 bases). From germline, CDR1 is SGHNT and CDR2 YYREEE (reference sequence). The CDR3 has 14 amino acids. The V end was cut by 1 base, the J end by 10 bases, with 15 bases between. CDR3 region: CASSLWGQLGEQFF. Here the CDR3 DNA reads TGTGCCAGCAGCTTGTGGGGCCAATTAGGGGAGCAGTTCTTC.

The CDR3 loop reads CASSQDLGGGLGDTQYF. The CDR3 bases are TGTGCCAGCAGCCAAGATCTCGGGGGGGGGCTAGGAGATACGCAGTATTTT. The chain carries TRBV3-1 and TRBJ2-3; 8 positions match TRBD2. The germline gives CDR1 LGHDT, CDR2 YNNKEL (reference sequence). J was trimmed by 5 bases and V by 0 bases; bases with no gene match: 10. CDR3 length: 17 amino acids.

CDR3 DNA: TGTGCCAGCAGCAAGGACAAGGGCTACGAGCAGTACTTC. Translated, it gives CASSKDKGYEQYF. The chain employs TRBV7-2 and TRBJ2-7, with D possibly being TRBD1 (5 bases). This CDR3 has 13 amino acids. Trimming stripped 5 bases from V and 3 bases from J, with 11 bases between. CDR1 is SGHTA, CDR2 FQGNSA, per germline.

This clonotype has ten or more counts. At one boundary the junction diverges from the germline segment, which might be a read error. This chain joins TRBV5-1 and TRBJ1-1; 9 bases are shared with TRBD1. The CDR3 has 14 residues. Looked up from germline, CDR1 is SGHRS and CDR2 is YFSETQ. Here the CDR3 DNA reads TGTGCCAGCAGCTTACAGGGGGCGTACACTGAAGCTTTCTTT. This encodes CASSLQGAYTEAFF.

In DNA form, the CDR3 reads TGTGCCAGCAGCAGACAGGGGGCGGCTTACAATGAGCAGTTCTTC. Protein product: CASSRQGAAYNEQFF. This rearrangement joins TRBV6-6 to TRBJ2-1; TRBD1 agrees at 10 bases. The germline V gene encodes CDR1 MNHNY and CDR2 SVGAGI (reference sequence). This CDR3 has 15 residues. The V segment lost 6 bases and the J segment 4 bases; nucleotides outside the gene matches: 6.

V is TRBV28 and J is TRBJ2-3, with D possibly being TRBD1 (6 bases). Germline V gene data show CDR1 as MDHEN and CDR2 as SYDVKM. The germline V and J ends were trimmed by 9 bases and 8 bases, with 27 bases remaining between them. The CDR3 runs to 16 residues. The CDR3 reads CASKLDRWGGYGTQYF. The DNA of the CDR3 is TGTGCCAGTAAACTTGACAGGTGGGGCGGGTATGGTACGCAGTATTTT.

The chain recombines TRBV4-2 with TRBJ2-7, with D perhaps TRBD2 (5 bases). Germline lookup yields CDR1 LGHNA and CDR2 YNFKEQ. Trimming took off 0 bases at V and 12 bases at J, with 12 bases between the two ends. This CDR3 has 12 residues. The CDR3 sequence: CASSQDTGSRYF. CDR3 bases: TGTGCCAGCAGCCAAGATACGGGAAGCCGGTACTTC.

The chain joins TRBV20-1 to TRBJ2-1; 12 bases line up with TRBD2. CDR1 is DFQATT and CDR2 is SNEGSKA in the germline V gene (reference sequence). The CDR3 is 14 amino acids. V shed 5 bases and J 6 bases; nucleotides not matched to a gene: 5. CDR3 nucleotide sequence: TGCAGTGCTGAAGGACTAGCGGGGTTCAATGAGCAGTTCTTC. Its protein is CSAEGLAGFNEQFF.

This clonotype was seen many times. CDR3 sequence (DNA): TGTGCCAGCAGTCTAGGACAGGGTGGGATGTACCAAGAGACCCAGTACTTC. As protein: CASSLGQGGMYQETQYF. The chain employs TRBV7-3 and TRBJ2-5; 8 bases fit TRBD1. Germline CDR1 reads SGHTA; CDR2 reads FQGTGA. V lost 6 bases, J lost 0 bases, and 12 bases stayed unmatched. CDR3 length: 17 amino acids. Variable domain in full (rest from reference TRBV7-3 and TRBJ2-5): GAGVSQTPSNKVTEKGKYVELRCDPISGHTALYWYRQSLGQGPEFLIYFQGTGAADDSGLPNDRFFAVRPEGSVSTLKIQRTERGDSAVYLCASSLGQGGMYQETQYFGPGTRLLVL.

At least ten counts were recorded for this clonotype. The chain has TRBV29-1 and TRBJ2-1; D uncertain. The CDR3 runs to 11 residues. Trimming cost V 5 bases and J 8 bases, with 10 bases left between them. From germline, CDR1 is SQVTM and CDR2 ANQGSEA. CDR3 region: CSVRSGHEQFF. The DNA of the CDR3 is TGCAGCGTTCGAAGTGGGCATGAGCAGTTCTTC.

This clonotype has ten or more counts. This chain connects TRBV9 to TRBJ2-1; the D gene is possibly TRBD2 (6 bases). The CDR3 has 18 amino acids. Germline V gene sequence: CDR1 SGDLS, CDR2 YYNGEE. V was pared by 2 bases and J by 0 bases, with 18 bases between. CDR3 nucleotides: TGTGCCAGCAGCGTCCGCGGAGGGGAGGCGAGCTCCTACAATGAGCAGTTCTTC. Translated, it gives CASSVRGGEASSYNEQFF.